The 22 T cell receptor beta chains given below trace back to one sample, sequenced in a study. In TCRdb, the 5' RACE reads were re-called with MiXCR into one record per CDR3 protein. This table has more than 6,000 distinct CDR3 sequences, roughly half appearing once. The sample consisted of naive CD4+ T cells sorted from a lymph node. Stated subset: naive CD4+ T cells, CD4+CD45RA+CD25-. The receptor set was obtained from a female donor with breast cancer.

The V gene is TRBV7-3, the J gene TRBJ2-3; 8 nucleotides agree with TRBD2. V dropped 5 bases and J dropped 6; count of bases not matched to a gene: 13. This CDR3 has 16 residues. The germline gives CDR1 SGHTA, CDR2 FQGTGA. CDR3 sequence: CASSPYGGTRVDTQYF. The CDR3 region has the DNA TGTGCCAGCAGCCCTTACGGCGGGACTAGGGTTGATACGCAGTATTTT.

This chain joins TRBV20-1 and TRBJ1-2; D is uncertain. The CDR3 has 14 amino acids. Trimming cost V 8 bases and J 0 bases, with 16 bases left between them. Germline assignment: CDR1 DFQATT and CDR2 SNEGSKA (reference sequence). CDR3 in amino acids: CSTMTSGPNYGYTF. DNA of the CDR3: TGCAGTACTATGACCTCCGGCCCTAACTATGGCTACACCTTC.

This clonotype was counted between two and nine times. This rearrangement joins TRBV7-2 to TRBJ2-5; 9 bases are shared with TRBD2. CDR1 is SGHTA and CDR2 is FQGNSA in the germline V gene. The CDR3 spans 15 residues. Trimming at V came to 5 bases and at J to 3 bases, leaving 7 bases not matched to a gene. The CDR3 DNA sequence: TGTGCCAGCAGCATCGGGACTAGCCTAAAAGAGACCCAGTACTTC. This translates into CASSIGTSLKETQYF.

V is TRBV20-1 and J is TRBJ2-1; D gene ambiguous. V shed 6 bases and J shed 7 bases, with 16 bases lying between them. Germline assignment: CDR1 DFQATT and CDR2 SNEGSKA (reference sequence). The CDR3 runs to 13 residues. CDR3 loop: CSAFLGGGNEQFF. The CDR3 bases are TGCAGTGCGTTTCTTGGTGGTGGAAATGAGCAGTTCTTC.

The gene calls are TRBV5-1 and TRBJ1-1, with 9 bases matching TRBD1. V lost 4 bases, J lost 0 bases, and 4 bases stayed unmatched. The CDR3 is 15 amino acids. Germline V lookup: CDR1 SGHRS, CDR2 YFSETQ. The CDR3 here is CASSPRDRVNTEAFF. The CDR3 nucleotides are TGCGCCAGCAGCCCCCGGGACAGGGTGAACACTGAAGCTTTCTTT.

This clonotype was observed a few times. The DNA of the CDR3 is TGTGCCAGCAACTCCGGACTAGAGTCTATAACAGATACGCAGTATTTT. Residues: CASNSGLESITDTQYF. The chain joins TRBV12-3 or TRBV12-4 to TRBJ2-3; 7 positions agree with TRBD2. Germline trimming cut 7 bases from V and 3 bases from J; bases unmatched to any gene: 13. This CDR3 spans 16 amino acids.

This clonotype was observed a handful of times. The V call is TRBV4-1, the J call TRBJ1-5; 7 bases line up with TRBD1. The V gene's germline CDR1 is MGHRA and CDR2 YSYEKL. V shed 4 bases, J shed 6 bases, and the junction held 12 bases outside the gene matches. The CDR3 totals 16 residues. CDR3 coding DNA: TGCGCCAGCAGCCTCCGAGGTGAGGGGGCCGCTCAGCCCCAGCATTTT. Amino acids: CASSLRGEGAAQPQHF.

Notes on this clonotype: One end of the junction does not line up with germline, which may come from a read error. This chain uses TRBV3-1 with TRBJ1-2; D remains ambiguous. Germline assignment: CDR1 LGHDT and CDR2 YNNKEL (reference sequence). CDR3 length equals 14 residues. CDR3 coding DNA: TGTGCCAGTAGCCAAATGCGGTCTAACTATGGCTACACCTTC. Translated: CASSQMRSNYGYTF.

The chain couples TRBV9 to TRBJ2-2; 16 bases map to TRBD2. CDR1 SGDLS and CDR2 YYNGEE come from the germline V gene. CDR3 length equals 18 residues. After removal of 4 bases from V and 2 bases from J, the junction contained 5 bases not matched to a gene. CDR3 nucleotide sequence: TGTGCCAGCAGCCCGGGACTAGCGGGGGGGCACAACACCGGGGAGCTGTTTTTT. Its protein product is CASSPGLAGGHNTGELFF.

This sequence joins TRBV7-2 and TRBJ1-2; tentative D call: TRBD1 (6 bases). From germline, CDR1 is SGHTA and CDR2 FQGNSA. This CDR3 is built from 13 residues. Trimming removed 5 bases from V and 4 bases from J, with 11 bases in between. CDR3 region: CASSQDRRYGYTF. CDR3 coding DNA: TGTGCCAGCAGCCAAGACAGGCGCTATGGCTACACCTTC.

The V call is TRBV30, the J call TRBJ2-5; TRBD2 might be the D (5 bases). Germline CDR1 and CDR2: GTSNPN and SVGIG (reference sequence). There are 13 residues in the CDR3. Trimming left V 5 bases short and J 5 bases short, with 15 bases between. DNA of the CDR3: TGTGCCTGGTCGCGCGGAGGTTGGGAGACCCAGTACTTC. Translated, it gives CAWSRGGWETQYF. The full variable domain, rest sourced from reference TRBV30 and TRBJ2-5, is SQTIHQWPATLVQPVGSPLSLECTVEGTSNPNLYWYRQAAGRGLQLLFYSVGIGQISSEVPQNLSASRPQDRQFILSSKKLLLSDSGFYLCAWSRGGWETQYFGPGTRLLVL.

The chain combines TRBV7-6 with TRBJ1-5; no firm D call. V was shortened by 1 base and J by 6 bases, with 7 bases between the two germline ends. This CDR3 comprises 13 residues. The germline gives CDR1 SGHVS, CDR2 FNYEAQ. The CDR3: CASSLEWGQPQHF. The CDR3 DNA sequence: TGTGCCAGCAGCTTAGAGTGGGGTCAGCCCCAGCATTTT.

This clonotype was observed once. The V gene is TRBV9, the J gene TRBJ2-3, with D tentatively TRBD2 (5 bases). The CDR3 spans 15 residues. V lost 0 bases to trimming and J lost 0 bases, with 8 bases between them. CDR1 and CDR2 (germline): SGDLS, YYNGEE. The DNA of the CDR3 is TGTGCCAGCAGCGTAGGCTCGGGGAGCACAGATACGCAGTATTTT. Amino acids: CASSVGSGSTDTQYF.

The chain carries TRBV7-2 and TRBJ2-5, with TRBD2 matching over 10 bases. V dropped 4 bases and J dropped 3; count of bases not matched to a gene: 8. This CDR3 comprises 16 residues. Germline V gene data show CDR1 as SGHTA and CDR2 as FQGNSA. The CDR3 reads CASSSPSGGYKETQYF. The CDR3 coding sequence is TGTGCCAGCAGCTCCCCTAGCGGGGGTTATAAAGAGACCCAGTACTTC.

This clonotype was counted once. The junction does not match germline at one end; this may be a read error. The V call is TRBV6-1, the J call TRBJ2-3; tentatively, D is TRBD1 (6 bases). CDR3 size: 16 residues. The germline gives CDR1 MNHNS, CDR2 SASEGT. The CDR3 sequence: CTSIIQQGASTDTQYF. CDR3 DNA: TGTACCAGCATTATTCAACAGGGTGCTAGCACAGATACGCAGTATTTT.

Worth noting for this clonotype: A junction end diverges from the germline sequence, so it may reflect a read error. The V and J genes are TRBV5-1 and TRBJ1-5; no reliable D call. The germline V gene encodes CDR1 SGHRS and CDR2 YFSETQ. This CDR3 has 15 amino acids. Here the CDR3 DNA reads TGCGCCAGCAGACCCAGACCGGATAGCAGTCAGCCCCAGCATTTT. Translation gives CASRPRPDSSQPQHF.

This clonotype was detected only once. The chain combines TRBV7-9 with TRBJ1-4; weak D call: TRBD1 (5 bases). The V and J ends lost 1 base and 6 bases respectively, with 15 bases between them. This CDR3 spans 16 amino acids. Germline assignment: CDR1 SEHNR and CDR2 FQNEAQ (reference sequence). CDR3 region: CASSLGLSGGDEKLFF. CDR3 bases: TGTGCCAGCAGCTTAGGGTTGTCCGGAGGGGATGAAAAACTGTTTTTT.

Details on this clonotype: The final CDR3 position lacks the conserved phenylalanine or tryptophan, pointing to a likely read error. This chain uses TRBV20-1 with TRBJ1-3; no clear D gene. Germline-derived CDR1 and CDR2 are DFQATT and SNEGSKA (reference sequence). CDR3 length: 13 amino acids. Trimming took off 4 bases at V and 7 bases at J, with 14 bases between the two ends. The CDR3 DNA is TGCAGTGCTACCACCGAAGCGGGGAACACCATATATTTG. Translating gives CSATTEAGNTIYL.

As regards this clonotype: The CDR3 end shows no conserved phenylalanine or tryptophan, and so a read error is likely. The chain has TRBV10-3 and TRBJ1-1, with 8 nucleotides matching TRBD1. Germline V CDR1 and CDR2: ENHRY, SYGVKD. Trimming removed 6 bases from V and 2 bases from J; junction bases left unmatched: 5. The CDR3 spans 14 residues. The CDR3 loop reads CAISKDRDNTEAFL. In DNA, the CDR3 is TGTGCCATCAGCAAGGACAGGGACAACACTGAAGCTTTCCTT.

This sequence joins TRBV5-1 and TRBJ2-5; 7 bases line up with TRBD1. Unmatched junction bases numbered 9, after V lost 5 bases and J lost 2 bases. Germline values: CDR1 SGHRS, CDR2 YFSETQ. This CDR3 region has 15 residues. The CDR3 here is CASSLSGTAQETQYF. The CDR3, as DNA: TGCGCCAGCAGTTTATCAGGGACAGCGCAAGAGACCCAGTACTTC. The full variable domain, completed using reference TRBV5-1 and TRBJ2-5, is KAGVTQTPRYLIKTRGQQVTLSCSPISGHRSVSWYQQTPGQGLQFLFEYFSETQRNKGNFPGRFSGRQFSNSRSEMNVSTLELGDSALYLCASSLSGTAQETQYFGPGTRLLVL.

The chain is built from TRBV20-1 and TRBJ2-1; TRBD2 matches at 8 bases. CDR3 length: 16 amino acids. Losses at the gene ends were 1 base for V and 0 bases for J; bases not matched to a gene: 5. Germline CDR1 is DFQATT and CDR2 is SNEGSKA (reference sequence). CDR3 in DNA: TGCAGTGCTAGAGTTGATAGCGGGGCCTCCTACAATGAGCAGTTCTTC. This codes for CSARVDSGASYNEQFF.

This chain links TRBV12-3 or TRBV12-4 with TRBJ2-7, with 7 bases matching TRBD2. Germline trimming cut 6 bases from V and 4 bases from J; bases unmatched to any gene: 9. The CDR3 sequence is 14 residues long. The CDR3 nucleotides are TGTGCCAGCAGCCGGGAGGCAGGGAAATACGAGCAGTACTTC. The encoded protein is CASSREAGKYEQYF.